This TCR beta chain derives from a study of identical twins. Each CDR3 protein is one row after TCRdb ran MiXCR on the 5' RACE reads. The data show some 730,000 distinct CDR3 sequences, 18% seen once. Germline V CDR1 and CDR2: DFQATT, SNEGSKA (reference sequence). V was shortened by 5 bases and J by 1 base, with 15 bases between the two germline ends. This CDR3 spans 14 amino acids. Separately, the same data were catalogued under a study of T cells expressing NK-cell markers.

The clonotype was recovered from a young woman in good health. V usage is TRBV20-1 and J usage is TRBJ2-7; D remains ambiguous. Sequencing input: PBMCs. The CDR3 DNA reads TGCAGTGCTTATGATTTGGGAAGGTCCTACGAGCAGTACTTC. Translating gives CSAYDLGRSYEQYF.